The 15 T cell receptor beta chains given below trace back to one sample, sequenced in a study of T-cell reconstitution after alpha-beta-depleted transplantation in children. Unique molecular identifiers were incorporated during preparation of the TCRbeta library. TCRdb reprocessed the PCR reads via MiXCR and lists one record per CDR3 protein. The table includes just under 550,000 distinct CDR3 sequences, approximately 20% detected once. The sample was PBMCs from the stem cell graft donor, taken from the stem cell graft. The receptor source for this set is a human donor who donated a stem cell graft to a child with acute lymphoblastic leukemia.

This chain uses TRBV12-3 or TRBV12-4 with TRBJ2-3; D is possibly TRBD1 or TRBD2 (5 bases each). The CDR3 runs to 14 residues. V lost 1 base and J 5 bases, leaving 10 bases between the germline ends. Here the CDR3 reads CASSLGGIKDTQYF. The CDR3 DNA sequence: TGTGCCAGCAGTTTAGGGGGGATCAAAGATACGCAGTATTTT.

The chain uses TRBV7-2 and TRBJ1-5, with D maybe TRBD1 (6 bases). Trimming shortened V by 8 bases and J by 4 bases, and 15 bases separated the two germline ends. The CDR3 is made up of 14 amino acids. Germline CDR1 is SGHTA and CDR2 is FQGNSA. The CDR3 DNA sequence: TGTGCCAGCGGATTAGACAGGAGGAATCAGCCCCAGCATTTT. Protein: CASGLDRRNQPQHF.

In this sample, this clonotype turned up a few times. The genes are TRBV12-3 or TRBV12-4 and TRBJ1-3, with a possible D match to TRBD1 (6 bases). CDR3 length: 20 residues. Trimming cost V 4 bases and J 0 bases, with 25 bases left between them. The CDR3 loop reads CASSSWVTGKVTSSGNTIYF. In nucleotides, the CDR3 is TGTGCCAGCAGTTCCTGGGTAACAGGGAAGGTCACGTCCTCTGGAAACACCATATATTTT.

CDR3 protein: CASSYLAGTEQYF. In DNA form, the CDR3 reads TGTGCCAGCAGTTACCTTGCGGGGACCGAGCAGTACTTC. The gene calls are TRBV6-6 and TRBJ2-7; D possibly corresponds to TRBD2 (6 bases). The CDR3 covers 13 residues. CDR1 is MNHNY, CDR2 SVGAGI, per germline (reference sequence). Trimming left V 2 bases short and J 6 bases short, with 11 bases between.

The sample holds a few counts of this clonotype. The V and J genes are TRBV7-3 and TRBJ1-1; D gene ambiguous. Looked up from germline, CDR1 is SGHTA and CDR2 is FQGTGA. V was clipped by 1 base and J by 3 bases, with 12 bases between them. This CDR3 has 15 amino acids. DNA for the CDR3: TGTGCCAGCAGCTTAATTCCGGGGATGGACACTGAAGCTTTCTTT. As protein: CASSLIPGMDTEAFF.

The chain has TRBV5-1 and TRBJ1-3, with D perhaps TRBD1 (6 bases). Trimming took off 0 bases at V and 0 bases at J, with 19 bases between the two ends. Germline values: CDR1 SGHRS, CDR2 YFSETQ. The CDR3 contains 19 residues. CDR3 nucleotide sequence: TGCGCCAGCAGCTTGGTGCGAACAGGGATCCTCAGCTCTGGAAACACCATATATTTT. This encodes CASSLVRTGILSSGNTIYF.

This clonotype was detected only a few times. The chain joins TRBV5-4 to TRBJ1-5; 9 bases match TRBD1. The CDR3 totals 17 residues. CDR1 and CDR2 (germline): SGHNT, YYREEE (reference sequence). V trimming: 1 base; J trimming: 4 bases; junction bases outside the gene matches: 9. The DNA for the CDR3 is TGTGCCAGCAGCTTGTCCGGGACAGGGAGGGCGAATCAGCCCCAGCATTTT. Encoded protein: CASSLSGTGRANQPQHF.

This clonotype has more than one count but fewer than ten. The chain employs TRBV6-4 and TRBJ1-2; D may be TRBD1 (5 bases). CDR3 length: 14 residues. Germline CDR1 MRHNA, CDR2 SNTAGT. Trimming left V 3 bases short and J 4 bases short, with 12 bases between. The CDR3 reads CASSEGVGAYGYTF. DNA of the CDR3: TGTGCCAGCAGTGAGGGAGTAGGGGCCTATGGCTACACCTTC.

This clonotype was observed a handful of times. This chain uses TRBV20-1 with TRBJ1-2, with unresolved D. Deletions cut 4 bases from V and 4 bases from J, with 7 bases between. Looked up from germline, CDR1 is DFQATT and CDR2 is SNEGSKA (reference sequence). This CDR3 is built from 11 residues. CDR3 sequence (DNA): TGCAGTGCTATAGCAGTCTATGGCTACACCTTC. This codes for CSAIAVYGYTF.

The chain links TRBV5-1 to TRBJ2-3; 13 bases agree with TRBD2. The CDR3 consists of 17 residues. Per germline, CDR1 SGHRS and CDR2 YFSETQ. The V gene end was trimmed by 0 bases and the J gene end by 4 bases; junction bases not matched to a gene: 5. The CDR3 sequence: CASSLVRTSGSADTQYF. The CDR3 nucleotides read TGCGCCAGCAGCTTGGTCCGGACTAGCGGGAGTGCAGATACGCAGTATTTT.

The chain is built from TRBV5-1 and TRBJ2-7, with unresolved D. This CDR3 has 15 residues. Germline CDR1 SGHRS, CDR2 YFSETQ. V lost 4 bases and J 0 bases, leaving 14 bases between the germline ends. As DNA, the CDR3 is TGCGCCAGCAGCCCGCCGGACGGGTACTCCTACGAGCAGTACTTC. It translates to CASSPPDGYSYEQYF.

J is TRBJ2-2 and V is TRBV7-2; D possibly uses TRBD1 or TRBD2 (5 bases each). CDR1 is SGHTA, CDR2 FQGNSA, per germline. This CDR3 contains 15 residues. Trimming took 6 bases from V and 2 from J, leaving 13 bases between them. The CDR3: CASSMGRRNTGELFF. As DNA, the CDR3 is TGTGCCAGCAGTATGGGACGGAGAAACACCGGGGAGCTGTTTTTT.

V and J are TRBV15 and TRBJ2-7; 7 nucleotides match TRBD2. Germline V CDR1 and CDR2: LNHNV, YYDKDF (reference sequence). This CDR3 has 16 amino acids. The J segment lost 0 bases and the V segment lost 5 bases, leaving 10 bases of the junction unmatched. For the CDR3, the DNA is TGTGCCACCAGCCTCGATCTAGCGGCTTTCTCCTACGAGCAGTACTTC. Its protein is CATSLDLAAFSYEQYF.

Only a few counts were recorded for this clonotype. The CDR3 DNA is TGCGCCAGCAGCCCGGCCGTAGGCGGGAGAGTCTATGAGCAGTTCTTC. Protein: CASSPAVGGRVYEQFF. The chain uses TRBV5-1 and TRBJ2-1; 7 bases map to TRBD2. With 4 bases clipped from V and 8 bases from J, the junction kept 15 bases outside the gene matches. Germline V gene lookup returns CDR1 SGHRS and CDR2 YFSETQ. The CDR3 totals 16 residues.

CDR3 nucleotides: TGCGCCAGCAGCGGTGGACAGGATGAAGCTTTCTTT. Translating it yields CASSGGQDEAFF. V is TRBV5-1 and J is TRBJ1-1; 7 nucleotides match TRBD1. The CDR3 runs 12 residues. J gave up 7 bases and V 4 bases, and 4 bases lay outside the gene matches. CDR1 is SGHRS, CDR2 YFSETQ, per germline.